This entry describes one T cell receptor (beta chain). Looked up from germline, CDR1 is SGHVS and CDR2 is FQNEAQ. V was cut by 5 bases and J by 0 bases, with 13 bases left in between. This CDR3 is 15 amino acids long. The data originate from a study of blood T cell repertoires in COVID-19. On the study more broadly: Spain, Italy and the United States supplied samples that represented acute and convalescent COVID-19. Sources were T cells, B-cell-depleted T cells, or PBMCs; the material itself was cDNA or gDNA.

Generated by immunoSEQ multiplex PCR, the TCRdb table keeps only in-frame clones and is missing some. This table has fewer than 350,000 clones, approximately 80% appearing once. This TCR was sampled from a woman aged 55-75 years with active or convalescent COVID-19. Sequencing was done on a sample of peripheral blood. The chain joins TRBV7-8 to TRBJ1-2; the D gene is possibly TRBD1 (6 bases). CDR3 protein: CASSELGGPNYGYTF. The CDR3 DNA reads as TGTGCCAGCAGCGAACTTGGGGGCCCTAACTATGGCTACACCTTC. Supplemented by reference TRBV7-8 and TRBJ1-2, the full variable domain reads GAGVSQSPRYKVAKRGQDVALRCDPISGHVSLFWYQQALGQGPEFLTYFQNEAQLDKSGLPSDRFFAERPEGSVSTLKIQRTQQEDSAVYLCASSELGGPNYGYTFGSGTRLTVV.